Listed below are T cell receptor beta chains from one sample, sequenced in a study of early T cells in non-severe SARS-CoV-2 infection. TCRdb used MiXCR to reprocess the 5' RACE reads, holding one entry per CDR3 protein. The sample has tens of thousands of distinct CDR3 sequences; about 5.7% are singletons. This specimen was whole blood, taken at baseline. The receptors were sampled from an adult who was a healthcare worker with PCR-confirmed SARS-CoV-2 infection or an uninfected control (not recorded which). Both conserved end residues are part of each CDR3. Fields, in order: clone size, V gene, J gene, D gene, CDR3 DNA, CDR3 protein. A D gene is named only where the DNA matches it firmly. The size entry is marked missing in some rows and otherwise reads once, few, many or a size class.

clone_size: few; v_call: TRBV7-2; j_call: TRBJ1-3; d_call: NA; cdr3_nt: TGTGCCAGCTTTGGAAGCTCTGGAAACACCATATATTTT; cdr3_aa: CASFGSSGNTIYF
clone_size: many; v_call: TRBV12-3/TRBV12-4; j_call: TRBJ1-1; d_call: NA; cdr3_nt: TGTGCCAGCAGTTTCCGCCAGAACACTGAAGCTTTCTTT; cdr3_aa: CASSFRQNTEAFF
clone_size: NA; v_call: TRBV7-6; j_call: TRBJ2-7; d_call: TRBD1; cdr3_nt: TGTGCCAGCAGCGACAGGGGGGGCGAGCAGTACTTC; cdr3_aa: CASSDRGGEQYF
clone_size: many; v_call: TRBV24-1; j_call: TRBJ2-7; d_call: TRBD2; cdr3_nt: TGTGCCACCAGTGATCCCGGACTAGTGGGCGAGCAGTACTTC; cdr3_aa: CATSDPGLVGEQYF
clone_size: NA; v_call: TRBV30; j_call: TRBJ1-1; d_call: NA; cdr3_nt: TGTGCCCGTAAGGGGAACACTGAAGCTTTCTTT; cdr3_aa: CARKGNTEAFF
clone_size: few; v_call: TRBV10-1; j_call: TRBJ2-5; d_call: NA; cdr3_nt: TGCGCCAGCAGCCTGAATGAGGGTAGTGGGACCCAGTACTTC; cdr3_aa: CASSLNEGSGTQYF
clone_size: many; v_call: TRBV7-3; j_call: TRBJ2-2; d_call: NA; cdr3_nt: TGTGCCAGCAGCTTATATCCCCTGGGGCAGAACACCGGGGAGCTGTTTTTT; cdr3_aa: CASSLYPLGQNTGELFF
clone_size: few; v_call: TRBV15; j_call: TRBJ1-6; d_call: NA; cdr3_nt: TGTGCCACCAGAAATGGGGGATCACCCCTCCACTTT; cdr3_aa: CATRNGGSPLHF
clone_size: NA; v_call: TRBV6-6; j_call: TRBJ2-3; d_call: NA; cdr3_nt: TGTGCCAGCAGCTGGGCCAACGGGGGCACAGATACGCAGTATTTT; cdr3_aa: CASSWANGGTDTQYF
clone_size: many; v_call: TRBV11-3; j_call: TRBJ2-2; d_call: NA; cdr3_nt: TGTGCCAGCAGCTCAAACACCGGGGAGCTGTTTTTT; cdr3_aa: CASSSNTGELFF
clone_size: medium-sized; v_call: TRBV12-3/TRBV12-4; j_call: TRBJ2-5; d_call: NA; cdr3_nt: TGTGCCAGCACCCAACTCCAAGGGGGAGAGACCCAGTACTTC; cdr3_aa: CASTQLQGGETQYF
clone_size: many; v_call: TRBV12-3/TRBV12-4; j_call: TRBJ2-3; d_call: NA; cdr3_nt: TGTGCCAGCAGTTTCTCGGGGGCCGAAGATACGCAGTATTTT; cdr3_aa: CASSFSGAEDTQYF
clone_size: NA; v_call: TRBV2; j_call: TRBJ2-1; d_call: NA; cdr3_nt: TGTGCCAGCACTGTCTATGGGGGACCAGCAGACAATGAGCAGTTCTTC; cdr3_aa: CASTVYGGPADNEQFF
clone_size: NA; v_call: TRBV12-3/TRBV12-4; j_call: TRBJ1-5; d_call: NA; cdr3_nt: TGTGCCAGCAGTTTAGAGGACAAGCCCCAGCATTTT; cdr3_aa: CASSLEDKPQHF
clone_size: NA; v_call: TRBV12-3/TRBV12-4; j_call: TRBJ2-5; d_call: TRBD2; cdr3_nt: TGTGCCAGCAGCGGCGGGGGTCAGCAAGAGACCCAGTACTTC; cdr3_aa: CASSGGGQQETQYF
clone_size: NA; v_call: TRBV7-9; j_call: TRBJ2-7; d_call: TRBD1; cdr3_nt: TGTGCCAGCAGCTTAAACAGGGGGACCTACGAGCAGTACTTC; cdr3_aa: CASSLNRGTYEQYF
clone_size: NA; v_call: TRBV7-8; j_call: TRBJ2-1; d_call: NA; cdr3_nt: TGTGCCAGCAGCTTAGCAGGAGACAGCTCCTACAATGAGCAGTTCTTC; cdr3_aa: CASSLAGDSSYNEQFF
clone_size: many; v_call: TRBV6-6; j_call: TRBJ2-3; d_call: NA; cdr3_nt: TGTGCCAGCAGTGACACAGGGAAGCGGGATACGCAGTATTTT; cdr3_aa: CASSDTGKRDTQYF
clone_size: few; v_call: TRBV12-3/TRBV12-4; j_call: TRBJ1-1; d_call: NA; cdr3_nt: TGTGCCAGCAACCGTCAGAGGAACACTGAAGCTTTCTTT; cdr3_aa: CASNRQRNTEAFF
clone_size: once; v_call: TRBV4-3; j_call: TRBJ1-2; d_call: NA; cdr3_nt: TGCGCCAGCAGCCAAACAACAGAGCCCGTCTATGGCTACACCTTC; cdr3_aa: CASSQTTEPVYGYTF
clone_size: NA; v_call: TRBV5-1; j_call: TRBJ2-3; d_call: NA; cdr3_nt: TGCGCCAGCAGCTTGGGGCTAGCCGCCGACACAGATACGCAGTATTTT; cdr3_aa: CASSLGLAADTDTQYF
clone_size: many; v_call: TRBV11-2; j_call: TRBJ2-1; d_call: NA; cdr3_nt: TGTGCCAGCAGCCTACAACGGGGGGCGTACGGGTACAATGAGCAGTTCTTC; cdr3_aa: CASSLQRGAYGYNEQFF